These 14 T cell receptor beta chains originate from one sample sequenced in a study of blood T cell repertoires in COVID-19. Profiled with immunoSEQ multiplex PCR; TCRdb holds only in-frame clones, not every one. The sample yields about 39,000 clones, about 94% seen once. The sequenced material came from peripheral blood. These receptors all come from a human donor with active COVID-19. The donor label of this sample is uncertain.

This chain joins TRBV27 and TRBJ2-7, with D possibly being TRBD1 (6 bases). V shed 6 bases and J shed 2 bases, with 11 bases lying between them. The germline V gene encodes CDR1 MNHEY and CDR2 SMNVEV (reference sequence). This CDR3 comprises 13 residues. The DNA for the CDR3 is TGTGCCAGCAGCCAAACAGGGACCTACGAGCAGTACTTC. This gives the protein CASSQTGTYEQYF.

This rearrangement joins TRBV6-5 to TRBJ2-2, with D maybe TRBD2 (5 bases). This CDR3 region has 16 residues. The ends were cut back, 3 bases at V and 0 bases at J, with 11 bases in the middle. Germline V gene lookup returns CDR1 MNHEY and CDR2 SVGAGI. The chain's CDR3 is CASSYQEGPNTGELFF. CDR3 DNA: TGTGCCAGCAGTTATCAAGAGGGCCCGAACACCGGGGAGCTGTTTTTT.

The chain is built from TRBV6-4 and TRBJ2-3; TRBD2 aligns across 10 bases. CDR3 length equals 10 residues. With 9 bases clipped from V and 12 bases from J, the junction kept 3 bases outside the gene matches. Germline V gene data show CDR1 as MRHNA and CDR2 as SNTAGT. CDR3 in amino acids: CARLAGEQYF. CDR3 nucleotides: TGTGCCAGGCTAGCGGGAGAACAGTATTTT.

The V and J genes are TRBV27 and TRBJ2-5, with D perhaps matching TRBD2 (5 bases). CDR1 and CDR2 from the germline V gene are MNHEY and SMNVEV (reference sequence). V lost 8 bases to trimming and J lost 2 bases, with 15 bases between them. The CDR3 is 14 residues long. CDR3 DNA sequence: TGTGCCAGCCGACCTCATCGCGGGCAAGAGACCCAGTACTTC. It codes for CASRPHRGQETQYF.

This chain's CDR3 is CASSLEANYEQYF. The CDR3 coding sequence is TGTGCCAGCAGTTTGGAGGCGAACTACGAGCAGTACTTC. The rearrangement joins TRBV12-3 or TRBV12-4 to TRBJ2-7; perhaps TRBD2 as D (5 bases). This CDR3 is 13 amino acids long. With 3 bases removed from V and 3 bases from J, the gap between germline ends came to 9 bases.

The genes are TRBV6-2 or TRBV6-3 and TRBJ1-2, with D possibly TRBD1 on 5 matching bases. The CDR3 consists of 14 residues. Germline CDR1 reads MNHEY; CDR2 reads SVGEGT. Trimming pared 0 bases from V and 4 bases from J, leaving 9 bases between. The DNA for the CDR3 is TGTGCCAGCAGTTACTCGGGAGGGACCTATGGCTACACCTTC. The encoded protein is CASSYSGGTYGYTF.

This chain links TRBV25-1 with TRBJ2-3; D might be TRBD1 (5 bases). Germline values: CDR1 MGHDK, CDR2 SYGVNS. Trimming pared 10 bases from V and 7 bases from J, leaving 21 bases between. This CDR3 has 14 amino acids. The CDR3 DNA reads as TGTGCCACTGGCTGGGGCGATCCATCAAATACGCAGTATTTT. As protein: CATGWGDPSNTQYF.

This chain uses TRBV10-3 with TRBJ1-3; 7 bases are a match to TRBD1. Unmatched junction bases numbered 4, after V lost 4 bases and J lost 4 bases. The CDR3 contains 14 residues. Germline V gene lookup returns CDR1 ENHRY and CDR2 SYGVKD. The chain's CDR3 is CAISGDSGGNTIYF. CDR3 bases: TGTGCCATCAGTGGGGACAGCGGGGGAAACACCATATATTTT.

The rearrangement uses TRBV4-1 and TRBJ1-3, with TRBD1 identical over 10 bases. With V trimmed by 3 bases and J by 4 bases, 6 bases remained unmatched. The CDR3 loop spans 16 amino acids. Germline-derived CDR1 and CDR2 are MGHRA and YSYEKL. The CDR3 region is CASSHEGQGNGNTIYF. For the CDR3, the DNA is TGCGCCAGCAGCCATGAGGGACAGGGGAACGGAAACACCATATATTTT.

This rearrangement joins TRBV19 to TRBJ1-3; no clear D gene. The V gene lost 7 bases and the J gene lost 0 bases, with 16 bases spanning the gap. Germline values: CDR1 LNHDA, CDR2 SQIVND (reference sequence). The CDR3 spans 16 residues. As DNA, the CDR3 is TGTGCCAGTACCCCAAAACTGCTTTCCTCTGGAAACACCATATATTTT. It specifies CASTPKLLSSGNTIYF.

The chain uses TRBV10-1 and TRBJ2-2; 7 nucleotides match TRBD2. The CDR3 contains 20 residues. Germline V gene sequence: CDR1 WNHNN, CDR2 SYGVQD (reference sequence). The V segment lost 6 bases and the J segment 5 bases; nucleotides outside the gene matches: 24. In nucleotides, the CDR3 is TGCGCCAGCAGCAGACACTTCCGGGGGGACGGTAGAGTGACGACCGGGGAGCTGTTTTTT. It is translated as CASSRHFRGDGRVTTGELFF.

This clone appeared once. CDR3 DNA: TGTGCCAGCAGCAAAGTTAGGGGGCAGCAAGAGACCCAGTACTTC. Translating it yields CASSKVRGQQETQYF. This chain connects TRBV21-1 to TRBJ2-5; the table calls TRBD1, which could not be checked here. TRBV21-1 counts as a pseudogene. This CDR3 comprises 15 residues.

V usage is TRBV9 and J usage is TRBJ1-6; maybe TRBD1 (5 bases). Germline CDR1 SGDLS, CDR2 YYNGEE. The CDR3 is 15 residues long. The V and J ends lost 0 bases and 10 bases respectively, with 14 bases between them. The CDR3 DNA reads TGTGCCAGCAGCGTAGGGGGCACCGTTGGGTCACCCCTCCACTTT. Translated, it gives CASSVGGTVGSPLHF.

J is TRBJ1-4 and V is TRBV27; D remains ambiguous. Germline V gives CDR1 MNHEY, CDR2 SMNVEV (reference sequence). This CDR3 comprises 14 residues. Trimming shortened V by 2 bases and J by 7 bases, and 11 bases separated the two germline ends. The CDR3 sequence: CASSLIQRAEKLFF. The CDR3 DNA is TGTGCCAGCAGTTTAATACAGAGAGCTGAAAAACTGTTTTTT.